Presented here are 16 T cell receptor beta chains from one specimen sequenced in a study of graft-versus-host responses after intestinal transplantation. The plating included approximately 200,000 irradiated, violet-dye-labeled stimulator cells together with approximately 200,000 CFSE-labeled responder cells. The table came from immunoSEQ multiplex PCR; TCRdb's copy has only in-frame clones and leaves some out. The table records about 12,000 clones, 35% of them present only once. This specimen consisted of alloreactive CD8+ T cells from a mixed lymphocyte reaction culture, obtained before intestinal transplant. Noted subset: CFSE-low proliferating T cells sorted from roughly six-day pre-transplant mixed lymphocyte reaction (GvH or HvG direction). The receptors come from a human patient who received an intestinal transplant.

This chain joins TRBV5-4 and TRBJ2-1; D not resolved. Trimming took off 0 bases at V and 6 bases at J, with 10 bases between the two ends. The V gene's germline CDR1 is SGHNT and CDR2 YYREEE (reference sequence). The length of the CDR3 is 14 residues. CDR3 sequence: CASSLDSLPNEQFF. CDR3 DNA sequence: TGTGCCAGCAGCTTGGACAGTCTACCCAATGAGCAGTTCTTC. The full variable domain, its missing parts supplied by reference TRBV5-4 and TRBJ2-1, is ETGVTQSPTHLIKTRGQQVTLRCSSQSGHNTVSWYQQALGQGPQFIFQYYREEENGRGNFPPRFSGLQFPNYSSELNVNALELDDSALYLCASSLDSLPNEQFFGPGTRLTVL.

The gene calls are TRBV7-6 and TRBJ2-7; TRBD1 agrees at 7 bases. Germline V gives CDR1 SGHVS, CDR2 FNYEAQ. The CDR3 covers 14 residues. V trimming: 3 bases; J trimming: 3 bases; junction bases outside the gene matches: 5. The CDR3 nucleotides read TGTGCCAGCAGCTTCCATGGGACAGACTACGAGCAGTACTTC. Amino acid sequence: CASSFHGTDYEQYF.

The gene calls are TRBV30 and TRBJ1-2, with D perhaps matching TRBD1 (5 bases). The V end was cut by 0 bases, the J end by 4 bases, with 12 bases between. The CDR3 has 14 residues. The germline gives CDR1 GTSNPN, CDR2 SVGIG (reference sequence). The CDR3, as DNA: TGTGCCTGGAGTGTAGGGGCCGGGAGCTATGGCTACACCTTC. This gives the protein CAWSVGAGSYGYTF.

The gene calls are TRBV21-1 and TRBJ1-5; the table names TRBD1, a call not compared with the DNA. TRBV21-1 is described as a pseudogene. The CDR3 extends over 15 amino acids. As DNA, the CDR3 is TGTGCCAGCAGCAAAGCGGACAGGGGGAATCAGCCCCAGCATTTT. Its protein product is CASSKADRGNQPQHF.

In its sample, this clone was seen a few times. This chain connects TRBV9 to TRBJ2-1, with no clear D. Trimming stripped 3 bases from V and 4 bases from J, with 17 bases between. The germline gives CDR1 SGDLS, CDR2 YYNGEE. The CDR3 loop spans 16 amino acids. CDR3 protein: CASSAQVRAEYNEQFF. CDR3 sequence (DNA): TGTGCCAGCAGCGCCCAGGTCAGAGCAGAGTACAATGAGCAGTTCTTC.

This clone came up once. A much larger clone is a single base away; this may be a read error. The rearrangement links TRBV4-1 to TRBJ1-5, with D unclear. Germline loops: CDR1 MGHRA, CDR2 YSYEKL. V was trimmed by 2 bases and J by 0 bases, leaving 11 bases between them. The CDR3 length is 16 residues. In nucleotides, the CDR3 is TGCGCCAGCAGCCAAATGGAGACCTATAGCAATCAGCCCCAGCATTTT. Amino acid sequence: CASSQMETYSNQPQHF.

The chain combines TRBV6-7 with TRBJ2-1; D ambiguous. TRBV6-7 is designated an ORF whose function remains uncertain. This CDR3 has 10 residues. V shed 2 bases and J shed 9 bases, with 2 bases lying between them. The CDR3 loop is CASSYVEQFF. CDR3 nucleotides: TGTGCCAGCAGTTACGTTGAGCAGTTCTTC.

The chain combines TRBV4-3 with TRBJ2-7; no clear D gene. V was clipped by 0 bases and J by 3 bases, with 15 bases between them. Germline loops: CDR1 LGHNA, CDR2 YSLEER. The CDR3 has 16 residues. The CDR3: CASSQDRATTSYEQYF. The CDR3 nucleotides read TGCGCCAGCAGCCAAGATCGGGCTACCACCAGCTACGAGCAGTACTTC.

The chain recombines TRBV30 with TRBJ1-2; 10 bases align to TRBD1. Germline values: CDR1 GTSNPN, CDR2 SVGIG (reference sequence). CDR3 length equals 15 residues. CDR3 amino acids: CARNTGTGDLMRWTF. Here the CDR3 DNA reads TGTGCGCGTAACACAGGGACAGGGGATTTAATGCGGTGGACCTTC.

J is TRBJ2-6 and V is TRBV28; 9 bases line up with TRBD1. The CDR3 length is 23 residues. Germline V CDR1 and CDR2: MDHEN, SYDVKM. The V and J ends lost 0 bases and 2 bases, in that order; junction bases with no gene match: 20. CDR3 sequence (DNA): TGTGCCAGCAGTTTATGGAGTGGGACAGGGAGGCTAGCGGTCCCCCCTGGGGCCAACGTCCTGACTTTC. Protein sequence: CASSLWSGTGRLAVPPGANVLTF.

The V call is TRBV6-4, the J call TRBJ2-1; 9 positions match TRBD2. The germline V gene encodes CDR1 MRHNA and CDR2 SNTAGT. The CDR3 is made up of 13 amino acids. With V trimmed by 5 bases and J by 8 bases, 4 bases remained unmatched. CDR3 in amino acids: CASSSGLADEQFF. DNA of the CDR3: TGTGCCAGCAGTTCGGGACTAGCAGATGAGCAGTTCTTC.

The chain recombines TRBV2 with TRBJ2-5; 8 nucleotides agree with TRBD2. The CDR3 runs to 13 residues. Germline V lookup: CDR1 SNHLY, CDR2 FYNNEI. Trimming took 7 bases from V and 3 from J; bases not matched to a gene: 4. CDR3 in DNA: TGTGCCAGCATAACAGCGGGAGAAGAGACCCAGTACTTC. It specifies CASITAGEETQYF.

This clone was observed a few times. The V gene is TRBV4-1, the J gene TRBJ2-7; D remains ambiguous. Germline assignment: CDR1 MGHRA and CDR2 YSYEKL. CDR3 length: 14 amino acids. The V gene lost 1 base and the J gene lost 0 bases, with 7 bases spanning the gap. The CDR3 sequence is CASSQVSSSYEQYF. CDR3 in DNA: TGCGCCAGCAGCCAAGTTTCCAGCTCCTACGAGCAGTACTTC.

This clone was observed a few times. The J gene is TRBJ1-3, the V gene TRBV7-8, with D perhaps matching TRBD1 (5 bases). The germline gives CDR1 SGHVS, CDR2 FQNEAQ. The CDR3 totals 13 residues. V lost 2 bases and J 7 bases, leaving 9 bases between the germline ends. The CDR3 sequence: CASSLFGGNTIYF. CDR3 nucleotide sequence: TGTGCCAGCAGCTTATTTGGGGGTAACACCATATATTTT.

This clone came up a few times. The chain has TRBV14 and TRBJ1-1; no clear D gene. Per the germline V gene, CDR1 is SGHDN and CDR2 is FVKESK. With 4 bases removed from V and 11 bases from J, the gap between germline ends came to 14 bases. The CDR3 sequence is 12 residues long. The DNA of the CDR3 is TGTGCCAGCAGCCCCGTTGGAACACTGGCTTTCTTT. Amino acids: CASSPVGTLAFF.

A remark on this clone: Compared with germline, one end of the junction differs, possibly owing to a read error. The chain couples TRBV5-1 to TRBJ2-3; 10 bases are a match to TRBD2. Germline V gene sequence: CDR1 SGHRS, CDR2 YFSETQ. This CDR3 is built from 20 residues. CDR3: CAGSLACLAGVESYTDTQYF. CDR3 nucleotides: TGCGCCGGCAGCTTGGCCTGCCTAGCGGGAGTCGAGTCATACACAGATACGCAGTATTTT.